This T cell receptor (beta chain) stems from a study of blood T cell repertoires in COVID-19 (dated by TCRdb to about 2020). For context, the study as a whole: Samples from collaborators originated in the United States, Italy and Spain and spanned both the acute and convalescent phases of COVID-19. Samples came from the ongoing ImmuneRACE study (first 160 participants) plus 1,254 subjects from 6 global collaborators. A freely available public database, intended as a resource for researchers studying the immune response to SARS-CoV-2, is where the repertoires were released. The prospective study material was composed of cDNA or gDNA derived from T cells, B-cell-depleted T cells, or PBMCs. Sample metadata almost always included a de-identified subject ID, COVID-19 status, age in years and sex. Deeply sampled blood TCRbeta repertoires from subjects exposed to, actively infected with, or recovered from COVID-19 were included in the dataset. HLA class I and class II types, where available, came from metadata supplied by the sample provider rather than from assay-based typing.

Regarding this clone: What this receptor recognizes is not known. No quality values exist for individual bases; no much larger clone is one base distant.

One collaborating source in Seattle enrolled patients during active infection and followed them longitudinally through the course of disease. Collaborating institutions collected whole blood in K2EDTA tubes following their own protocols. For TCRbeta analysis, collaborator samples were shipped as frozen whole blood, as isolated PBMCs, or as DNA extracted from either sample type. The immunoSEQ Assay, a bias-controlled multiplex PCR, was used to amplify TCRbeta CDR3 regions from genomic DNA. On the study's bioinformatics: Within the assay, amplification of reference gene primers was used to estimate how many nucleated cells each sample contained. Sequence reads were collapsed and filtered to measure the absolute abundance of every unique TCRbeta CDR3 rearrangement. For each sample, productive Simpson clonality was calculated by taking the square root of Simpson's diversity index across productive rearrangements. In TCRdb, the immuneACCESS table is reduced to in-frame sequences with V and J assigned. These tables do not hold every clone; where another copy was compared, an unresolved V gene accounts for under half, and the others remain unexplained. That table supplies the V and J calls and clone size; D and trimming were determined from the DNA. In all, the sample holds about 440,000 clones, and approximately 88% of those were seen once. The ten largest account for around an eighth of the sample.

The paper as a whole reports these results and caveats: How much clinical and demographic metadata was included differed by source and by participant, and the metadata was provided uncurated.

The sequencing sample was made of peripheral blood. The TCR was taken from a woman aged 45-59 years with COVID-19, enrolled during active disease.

The CDR3 region: CASSLGPHVIGSPLHF. The nucleotides read TGTGCCAGCAGCTTGGGCCCACATGTAATAGGCTCACCCCTCCACTTT. The chain is made from TRBV7-2 and TRBJ1-6, with the D gene not confidently named. The CDR3 runs 16 amino acids, cysteine and phenylalanine included. Only the CDR3 DNA is retained, 48 bases long and in frame from the first base. For CDR1 and CDR2, the germline V gene lists SGHTA and FQGNSA. V sheds 3 bases and J sheds 10 bases, leaving 19 bases between their ends.